This entry is about one T cell receptor beta chain. Its antigen is still unknown. Qualities for individual bases were not recorded, and no much larger clone is one base off. The CDR3 spans 14 residues, from the cysteine through the phenylalanine. The only DNA kept is the CDR3, 42 bases in frame from the first base. Per the germline V gene, MNHEY is the CDR1 and SVGAGI is the CDR2. V loses 0 bases, J loses 6 bases, and the germline ends lie 12 bases apart. These data originate in a study of control samples from healthy donors and cancer patients (dated by TCRdb to about 2020). Preparation of the library involved the immunoSEQ multiplex PCR assay. Sourced from immuneACCESS, this table was stored by TCRdb with only in-frame sequences that have V and J called. A share of the clones is absent; for the studies checked, an unresolved V gene accounts for under half, and the remainder has no known explanation. A total of about 140,000 clones appear in this sample, roughly 88% of them only once. Over 1.5% of the sample rests with the top ten.

The rearrangement combines TRBV6-5 with TRBJ2-7, with the D call tentatively TRBD1 or TRBD2, each fitting 5 bases. This receptor was taken from a man younger than 35 in good health. The source material was blood. The DNA sequence is TGTGCCAGCAGTTACTCATCCTACGGGGCCGAGCAGTACTTC. Its protein reads: CASSYSSYGAEQYF.